The present T cell receptor (beta chain) was sequenced within a study of blood T cell repertoires in COVID-19. On the study more broadly: COVID-19 samples, acute and convalescent, were from the United States, Italy and Spain. Sources were T cells, B-cell-depleted T cells, or PBMCs; the material itself was cDNA or gDNA.

CDR3 length: 15 residues. V was trimmed by 4 bases and J by 5 bases, leaving 17 bases between them. CDR1 SGDLS and CDR2 YYNGEE come from the germline V gene. In the original processing: Estimation of nucleated cell counts relied on the amplification of reference gene primers. Clones were read by immunoSEQ multiplex PCR, and TCRdb kept only the in-frame ones, dropping some. V, J and clone size are those of that table, while D and trimming were read from the DNA. The table has approximately 200,000 clones, around 84% seen once. The source material was peripheral blood. The V and J genes are TRBV9 and TRBJ2-3; D remains ambiguous. The clonotype was recovered from an older woman who had recovered from COVID-19. For the CDR3, the DNA is TGTGCCAGCAGCCCCAAGCCCCTCGGCGGAGATACGCAGTATTTT. Its protein is CASSPKPLGGDTQYF.